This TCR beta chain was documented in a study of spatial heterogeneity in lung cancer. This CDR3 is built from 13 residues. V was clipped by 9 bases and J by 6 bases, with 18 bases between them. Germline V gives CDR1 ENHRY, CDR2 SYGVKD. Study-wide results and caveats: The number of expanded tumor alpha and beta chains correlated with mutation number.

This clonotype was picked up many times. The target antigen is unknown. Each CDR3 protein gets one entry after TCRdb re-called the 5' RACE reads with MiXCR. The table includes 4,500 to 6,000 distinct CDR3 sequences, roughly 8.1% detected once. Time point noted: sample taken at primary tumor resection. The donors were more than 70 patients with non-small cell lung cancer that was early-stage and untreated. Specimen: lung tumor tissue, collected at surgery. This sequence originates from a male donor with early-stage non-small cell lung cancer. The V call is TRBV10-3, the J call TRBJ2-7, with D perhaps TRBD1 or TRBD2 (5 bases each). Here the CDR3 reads CAITGTQGSEQYF. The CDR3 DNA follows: TGTGCCATAACCGGGACCCAGGGATCCGAGCAGTACTTC.